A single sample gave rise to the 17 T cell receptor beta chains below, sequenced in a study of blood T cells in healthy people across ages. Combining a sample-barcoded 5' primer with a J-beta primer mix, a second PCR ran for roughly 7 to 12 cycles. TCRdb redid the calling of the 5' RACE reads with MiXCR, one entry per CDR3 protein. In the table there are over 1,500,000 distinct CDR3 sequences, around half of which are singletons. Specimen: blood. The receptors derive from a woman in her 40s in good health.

This chain's CDR3 is CASSSYRGLTYEQYF. CDR3 sequence (DNA): TGTGCCAGCAGTTCTTACAGGGGCCTTACCTACGAGCAGTACTTC. V usage is TRBV6-5 and J usage is TRBJ2-7; 7 bases are shared with TRBD1. The CDR3 totals 15 residues. Germline lookup yields CDR1 MNHEY and CDR2 SVGAGI. J gave up 2 bases and V 4 bases, and 8 bases lay outside the gene matches.

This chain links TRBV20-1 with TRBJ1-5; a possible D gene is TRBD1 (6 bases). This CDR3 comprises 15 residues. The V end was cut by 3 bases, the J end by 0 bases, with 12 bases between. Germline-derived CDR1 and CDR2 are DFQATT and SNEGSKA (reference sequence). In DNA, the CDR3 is TGCAGTGCTAGGGAAACAGGGCTTAGCAATCAGCCCCAGCATTTT. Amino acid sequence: CSARETGLSNQPQHF.

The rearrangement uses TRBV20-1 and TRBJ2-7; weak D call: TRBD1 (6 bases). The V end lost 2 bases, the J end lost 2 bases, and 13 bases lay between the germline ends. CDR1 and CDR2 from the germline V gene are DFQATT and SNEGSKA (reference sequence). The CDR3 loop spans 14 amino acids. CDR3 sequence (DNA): TGCAGTGCTAGACAAACAGGGATACCCTACGAGCAGTACTTC. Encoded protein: CSARQTGIPYEQYF.

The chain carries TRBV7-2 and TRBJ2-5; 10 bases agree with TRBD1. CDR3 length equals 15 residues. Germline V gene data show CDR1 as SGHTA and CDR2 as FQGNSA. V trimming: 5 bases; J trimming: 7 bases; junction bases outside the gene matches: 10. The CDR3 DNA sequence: TGTGCCAGCAGCCTCCGACCTCGGACAGGGGGGACCCAGTACTTC. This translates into CASSLRPRTGGTQYF.

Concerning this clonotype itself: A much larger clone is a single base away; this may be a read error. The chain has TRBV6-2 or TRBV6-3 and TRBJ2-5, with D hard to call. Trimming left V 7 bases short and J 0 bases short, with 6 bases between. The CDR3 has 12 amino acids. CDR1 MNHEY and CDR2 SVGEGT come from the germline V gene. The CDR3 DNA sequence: TGTGCCAGCAATGAGTACCAAGAGACCCAGTACTTC. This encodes CASNEYQETQYF.

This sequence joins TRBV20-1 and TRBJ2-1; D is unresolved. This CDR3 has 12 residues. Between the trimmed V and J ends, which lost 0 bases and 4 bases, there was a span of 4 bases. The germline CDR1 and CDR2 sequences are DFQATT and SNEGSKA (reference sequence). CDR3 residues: CSARDLYNEQFF. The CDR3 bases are TGCAGTGCTAGAGATCTTTACAATGAGCAGTTCTTC.

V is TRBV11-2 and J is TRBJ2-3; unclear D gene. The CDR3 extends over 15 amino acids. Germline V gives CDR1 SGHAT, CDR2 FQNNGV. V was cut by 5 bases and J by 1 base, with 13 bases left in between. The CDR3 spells CASSPDGKRTDTQYF. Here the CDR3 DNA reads TGTGCCAGCAGCCCGGACGGCAAACGCACAGATACGCAGTATTTT. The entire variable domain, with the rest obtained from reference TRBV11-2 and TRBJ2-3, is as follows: EAGVAQSPRYKIIEKRQSVAFWCNPISGHATLYWYQQILGQGPKLLIQFQNNGVVDDSQLPKDRFSAERLKGVDSTLKIQPAKLEDSAVYLCASSPDGKRTDTQYFGPGTRLTVL.

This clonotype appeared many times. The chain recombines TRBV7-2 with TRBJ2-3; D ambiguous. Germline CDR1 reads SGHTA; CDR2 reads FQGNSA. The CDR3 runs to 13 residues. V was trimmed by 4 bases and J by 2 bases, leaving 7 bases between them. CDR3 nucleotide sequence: TGTGCCAGCAGCTCACCTAACACAGATACGCAGTATTTT. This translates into CASSSPNTDTQYF.

CDR3 protein: CSVGTGWTGELFF. The CDR3 nucleotides read TGCAGCGTTGGTACGGGCTGGACCGGGGAGCTGTTTTTT. The chain combines TRBV29-1 with TRBJ2-2; D not certain. The CDR3 consists of 13 residues. Per the germline V gene, CDR1 is SQVTM and CDR2 is ANQGSEA. The ends were cut back, 4 bases at V and 5 bases at J, with 11 bases in the middle.

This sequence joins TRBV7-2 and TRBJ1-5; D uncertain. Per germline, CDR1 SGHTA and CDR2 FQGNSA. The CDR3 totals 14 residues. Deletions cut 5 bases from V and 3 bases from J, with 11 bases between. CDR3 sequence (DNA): TGTGCCAGCAGCATAGGAAGTTACAATCAGCCCCAGCATTTT. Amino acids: CASSIGSYNQPQHF.

The CDR3 spells CASKVRGTYNEQFF. The CDR3 DNA reads TGTGCCAGCAAGGTCCGGGGGACCTACAATGAGCAGTTCTTC. V gene TRBV6-2 or TRBV6-3 combines with J gene TRBJ2-1, with TRBD2 as a possible D gene (6 bases). CDR1 and CDR2 (germline): MNHEY, SVGEGT. V lost 7 bases and J 2 bases, leaving 12 bases between the germline ends. The CDR3 contains 14 residues.

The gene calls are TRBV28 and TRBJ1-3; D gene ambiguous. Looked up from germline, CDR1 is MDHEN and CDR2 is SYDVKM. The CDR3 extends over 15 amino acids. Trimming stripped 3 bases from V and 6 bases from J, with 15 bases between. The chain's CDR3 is CASSFFGGSQNTIYF. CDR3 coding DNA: TGTGCCAGCAGTTTCTTTGGAGGGAGTCAAAACACCATATATTTT.

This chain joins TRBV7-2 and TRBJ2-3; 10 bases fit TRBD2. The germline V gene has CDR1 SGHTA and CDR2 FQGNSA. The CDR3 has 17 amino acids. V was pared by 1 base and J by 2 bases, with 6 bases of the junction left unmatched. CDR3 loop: CASSLEIAGGFTDTQYF. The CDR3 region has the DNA TGTGCCAGCAGCTTAGAGATAGCGGGGGGCTTCACAGATACGCAGTATTTT.

The DNA of the CDR3 is TGTGCCAGCAGTTTAAGCGGGACTAGCGGGGAGAGGGAGCAGTTCTTC. Its protein is CASSLSGTSGEREQFF. This sequence joins TRBV28 and TRBJ2-1; 13 bases align to TRBD2. Trimming at V came to 2 bases and at J to 10 bases, leaving 8 bases not matched to a gene. The CDR3 is 16 residues long. CDR1 and CDR2 from the germline V gene are MDHEN and SYDVKM.

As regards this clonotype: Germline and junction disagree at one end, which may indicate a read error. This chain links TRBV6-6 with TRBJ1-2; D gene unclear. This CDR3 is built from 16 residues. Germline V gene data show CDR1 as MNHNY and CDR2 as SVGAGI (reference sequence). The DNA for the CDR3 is TGTGCCAGCTCCCAACCGGCCGGACGTATCTCCTATGGCCACACCTTC. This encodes CASSQPAGRISYGHTF.

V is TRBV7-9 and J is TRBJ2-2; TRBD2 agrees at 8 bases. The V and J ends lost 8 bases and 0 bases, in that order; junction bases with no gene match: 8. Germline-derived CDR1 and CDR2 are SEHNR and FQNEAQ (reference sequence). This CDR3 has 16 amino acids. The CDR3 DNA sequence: TGTGCCAGCTTCCGCTCGGGGGGGACGAACACCGGGGAGCTGTTTTTT. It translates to CASFRSGGTNTGELFF.

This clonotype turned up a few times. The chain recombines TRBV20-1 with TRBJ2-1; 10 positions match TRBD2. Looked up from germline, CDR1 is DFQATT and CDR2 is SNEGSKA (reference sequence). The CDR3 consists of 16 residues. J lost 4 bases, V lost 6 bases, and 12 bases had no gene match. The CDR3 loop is CSAVGNPSGGYNEQFF. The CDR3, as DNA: TGCAGTGCCGTTGGAAATCCTAGCGGGGGATACAATGAGCAGTTCTTC.